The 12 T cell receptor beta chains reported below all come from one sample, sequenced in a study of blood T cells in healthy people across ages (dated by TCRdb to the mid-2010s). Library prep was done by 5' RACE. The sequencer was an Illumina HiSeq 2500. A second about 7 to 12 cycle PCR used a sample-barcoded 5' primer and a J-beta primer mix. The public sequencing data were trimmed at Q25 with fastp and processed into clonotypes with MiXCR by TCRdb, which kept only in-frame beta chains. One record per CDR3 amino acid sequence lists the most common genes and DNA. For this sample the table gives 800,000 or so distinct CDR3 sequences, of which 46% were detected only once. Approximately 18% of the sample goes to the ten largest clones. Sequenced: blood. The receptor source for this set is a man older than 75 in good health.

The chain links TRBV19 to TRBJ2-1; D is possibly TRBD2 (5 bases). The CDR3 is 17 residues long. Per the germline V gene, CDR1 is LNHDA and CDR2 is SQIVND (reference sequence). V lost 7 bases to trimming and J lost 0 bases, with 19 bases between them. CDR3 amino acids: CASTAPRGTSSYNEQFF. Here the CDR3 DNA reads TGTGCCAGTACAGCGCCCCGAGGAACTAGCTCCTACAATGAGCAGTTCTTC.

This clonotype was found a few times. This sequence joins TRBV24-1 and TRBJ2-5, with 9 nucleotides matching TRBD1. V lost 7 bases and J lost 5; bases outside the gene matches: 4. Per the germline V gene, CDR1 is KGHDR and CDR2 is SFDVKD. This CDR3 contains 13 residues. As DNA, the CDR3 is TGTGCCACCAGCCGGGACAGGGTGGAGACCCAGTACTTC. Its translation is CATSRDRVETQYF.

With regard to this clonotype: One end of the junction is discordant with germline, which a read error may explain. CDR3: CTSSFARRGNEQFF. Written as DNA, the CDR3 is TGTACCAGCAGTTTCGCTAGGCGTGGGAATGAGCAGTTCTTC. V and J are TRBV12-3 or TRBV12-4 and TRBJ2-1; D gene unclear. The CDR3 spans 14 residues.

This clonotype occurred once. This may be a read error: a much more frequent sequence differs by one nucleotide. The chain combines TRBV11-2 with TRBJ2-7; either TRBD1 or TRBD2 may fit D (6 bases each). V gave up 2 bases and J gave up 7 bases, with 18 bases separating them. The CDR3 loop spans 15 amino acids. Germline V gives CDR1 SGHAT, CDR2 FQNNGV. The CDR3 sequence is CASSLIRGRGNEQYF. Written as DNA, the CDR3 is TGTGCCAGCAGCTTAATCCGGGGGCGAGGCAATGAGCAGTACTTC.

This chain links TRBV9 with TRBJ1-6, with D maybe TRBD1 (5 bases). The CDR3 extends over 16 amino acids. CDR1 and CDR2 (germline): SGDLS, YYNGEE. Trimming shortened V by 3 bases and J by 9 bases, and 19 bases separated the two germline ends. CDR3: CASSERSGARISPLHF. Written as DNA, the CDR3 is TGTGCCAGCAGCGAACGTTCCGGGGCGCGGATTTCACCCCTCCACTTT.

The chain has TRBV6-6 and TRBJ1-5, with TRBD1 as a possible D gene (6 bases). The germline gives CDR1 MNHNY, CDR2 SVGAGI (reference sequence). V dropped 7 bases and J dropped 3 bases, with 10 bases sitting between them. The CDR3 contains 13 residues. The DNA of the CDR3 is TGTGCCAGCAAGGGGGACCTCAATCAGCCCCAGCATTTT. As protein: CASKGDLNQPQHF.

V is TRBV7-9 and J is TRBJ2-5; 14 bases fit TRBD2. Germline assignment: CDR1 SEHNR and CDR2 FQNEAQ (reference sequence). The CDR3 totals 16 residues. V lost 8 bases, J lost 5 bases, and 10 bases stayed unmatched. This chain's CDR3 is CASGGTSGRLRETQYF. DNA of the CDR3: TGTGCCAGCGGCGGGACTAGCGGGAGACTCAGGGAGACCCAGTACTTC.

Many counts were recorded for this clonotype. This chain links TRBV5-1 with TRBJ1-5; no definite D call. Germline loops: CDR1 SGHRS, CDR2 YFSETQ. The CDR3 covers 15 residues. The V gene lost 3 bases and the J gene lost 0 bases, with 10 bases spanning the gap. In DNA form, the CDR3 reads TGCGCCAGCAGCTCCGACGGGTATAGCAATCAGCCCCAGCATTTT. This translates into CASSSDGYSNQPQHF.

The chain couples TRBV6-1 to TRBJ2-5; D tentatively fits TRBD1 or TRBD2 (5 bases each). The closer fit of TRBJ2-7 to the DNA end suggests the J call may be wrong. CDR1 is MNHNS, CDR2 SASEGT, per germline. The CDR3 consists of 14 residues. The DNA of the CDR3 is TGTGCCAGCAGGTACCAAAGGGACGAGTACGAGCAGTACTTC. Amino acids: CASRYQRDEYEQYF.

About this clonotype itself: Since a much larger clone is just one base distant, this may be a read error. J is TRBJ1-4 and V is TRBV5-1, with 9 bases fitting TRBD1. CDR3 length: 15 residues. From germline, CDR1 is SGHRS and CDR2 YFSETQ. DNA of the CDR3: TGCGCCTGCAGTCCGGGACAGGGCTCGTACGAAAAACTGTTTTTT. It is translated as CACSPGQGSYEKLFF.

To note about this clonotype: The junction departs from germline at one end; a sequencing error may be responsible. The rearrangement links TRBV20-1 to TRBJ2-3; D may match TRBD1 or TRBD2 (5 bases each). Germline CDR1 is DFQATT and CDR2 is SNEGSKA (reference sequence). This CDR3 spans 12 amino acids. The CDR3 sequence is CSAQEGPETQYF. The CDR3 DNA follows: TGCAGTGCACAAGAGGGGCCAGAAACGCAGTATTTT.

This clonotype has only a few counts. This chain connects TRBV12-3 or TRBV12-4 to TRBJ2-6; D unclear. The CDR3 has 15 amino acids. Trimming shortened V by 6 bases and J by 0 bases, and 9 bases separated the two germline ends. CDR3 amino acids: CASRPTLSGANVLTF. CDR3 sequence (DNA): TGTGCCAGCAGACCTACTCTCTCTGGGGCCAACGTCCTGACTTTC.